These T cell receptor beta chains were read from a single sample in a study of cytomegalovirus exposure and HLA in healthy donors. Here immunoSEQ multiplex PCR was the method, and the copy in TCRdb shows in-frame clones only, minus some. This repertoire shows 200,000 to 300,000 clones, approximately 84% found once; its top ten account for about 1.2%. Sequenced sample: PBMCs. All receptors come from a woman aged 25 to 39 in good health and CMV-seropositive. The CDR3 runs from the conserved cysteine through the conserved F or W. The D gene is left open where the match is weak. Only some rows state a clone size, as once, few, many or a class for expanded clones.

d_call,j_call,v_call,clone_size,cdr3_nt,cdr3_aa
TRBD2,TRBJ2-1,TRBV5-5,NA,TGTGCCAGCAGCTTGTCTAGCGGGAGGGGAAATGAGCAGTTCTTC,CASSLSSGRGNEQFF
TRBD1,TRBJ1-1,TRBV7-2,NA,TGTGCCAGCAGCCCACAACGGACAGGGGAAGCTTTCTTT,CASSPQRTGEAFF
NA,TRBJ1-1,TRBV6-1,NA,TGTGCCAGCTCCGAGCAGGGCTTGAACACTGAAGCTTTCTTT,CASSEQGLNTEAFF
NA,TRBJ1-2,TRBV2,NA,TGTGCCAGCAGTGAAAGGACACAATTCTATGGCTACACCTTC,CASSERTQFYGYTF
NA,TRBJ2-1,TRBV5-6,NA,TGTGCCAGCAGCCCGACTCCAGGGTCCGCTGAGCAGTTCTTC,CASSPTPGSAEQFF
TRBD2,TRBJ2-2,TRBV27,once,TGTGCCAGCGGGGGGGGTACTAGCGGGAGTTACGCCGGGGAGCTGTTTTTT,CASGGGTSGSYAGELFF
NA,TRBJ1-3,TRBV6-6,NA,TGTGCCAGCAGTTACTCGGAGGGGGGGTATGGAAACACCATATATTTT,CASSYSEGGYGNTIYF
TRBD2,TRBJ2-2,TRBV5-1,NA,TGCGCCAGCAGCTTGGCGACTAGCGCGCTGACGAACACCGGGGAGCTGTTTTTT,CASSLATSALTNTGELFF
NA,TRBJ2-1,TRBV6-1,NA,TGTGCCAGCACCTACTATGTGGCCAACAATGAGCAGTTCTTC,CASTYYVANNEQFF
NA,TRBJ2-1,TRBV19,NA,TGTGCCAGTAGTATATCCCCTCTAGCGCCGAAACCCAAGCAGTTCTTC,CASSISPLAPKPKQFF
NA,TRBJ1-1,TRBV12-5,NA,TGTGCTAGTGGTTTGGACGAGGCCACTGAAGCTTTCTTT,CASGLDEATEAFF
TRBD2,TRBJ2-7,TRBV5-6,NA,TGTGCCAGCAGCGAGAGCGGGAGAGGCGACTACGAGCAGTACTTC,CASSESGRGDYEQYF
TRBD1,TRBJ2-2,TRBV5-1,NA,TGCGCCAGCAGCTATCGGACAGGGACGAACACCGGGGAGCTGTTTTTT,CASSYRTGTNTGELFF
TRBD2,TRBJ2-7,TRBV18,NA,TGTGCCAGCTCACGGCCGCTAGCGGGAGTATCCTACGAGCAGTACTTC,CASSRPLAGVSYEQYF
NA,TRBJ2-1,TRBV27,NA,TGTGCCAGCAGTTCGAGCTCCTACAATGAGCAGTTCTTC,CASSSSSYNEQFF
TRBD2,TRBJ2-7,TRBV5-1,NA,TGCGCCAGCAGCTTCTACCACCGAACTAGCGGGAGAGCAACCTACGAGCAGTACTTC,CASSFYHRTSGRATYEQYF
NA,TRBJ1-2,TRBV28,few,TGTGCCAGCAGTTTTTCGGGTAACTATGGCTACACCTTC,CASSFSGNYGYTF
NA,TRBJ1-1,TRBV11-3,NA,TGTGCCAGCAGCCGAGGGCCGGCCAGGACTTCCACTGAAGCTTTCTTT,CASSRGPARTSTEAFF
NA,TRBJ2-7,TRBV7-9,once,TGTGCCAGCAGCTTAGAGATGCTACCCTACGAGCAGTACTTC,CASSLEMLPYEQYF
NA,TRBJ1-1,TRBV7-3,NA,TGTGCCAGCAGCTTCCTGCCCGGGGGAACGACTGAAGCTTTCTTT,CASSFLPGGTTEAFF
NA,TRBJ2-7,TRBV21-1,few,TGTGCCAGCAGCAAAGATGGGAGACAGGGCTACGAGCAGTACTTC,CASSKDGRQGYEQYF
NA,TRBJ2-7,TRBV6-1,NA,TGTGCCAGCAGTCAGCTCGGGTCGGGCGAGCAGTACTTC,CASSQLGSGEQYF
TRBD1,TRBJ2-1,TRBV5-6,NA,TGTGCCAGCAGCTTAAGACAGGGGACCTACAATGAGCAGTTCTTC,CASSLRQGTYNEQFF
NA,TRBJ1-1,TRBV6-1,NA,TGTGCCAGCAGTGACAGAATGGGAGGGCGACCTGAAGCTTTCTTT,CASSDRMGGRPEAFF
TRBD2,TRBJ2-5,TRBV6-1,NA,TGTGCCAGCACCCCCGTCGTAGCGGGAGGGGTGACCCAGTACTTC,CASTPVVAGGVTQYF
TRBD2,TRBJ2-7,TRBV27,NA,TGTGCCAGCAGTTTATCTTTAGCGGGAGTCTACGAGCAGTACTTC,CASSLSLAGVYEQYF
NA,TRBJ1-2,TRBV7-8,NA,TGTGCCAGCAGCTTAGAAGTGAGATCCTCCTATGGCTACACCTTC,CASSLEVRSSYGYTF
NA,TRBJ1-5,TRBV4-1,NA,TGCGCCAGCAGCCCTCAGGGGAATCGCAATCAGCCCCAGCATTTT,CASSPQGNRNQPQHF
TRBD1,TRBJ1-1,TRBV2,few,TGTGCCAGCAGTGACCAGGGGGCAGACACTGAAGCTTTCTTT,CASSDQGADTEAFF
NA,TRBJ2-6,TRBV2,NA,TGTGCCAGCAGTGGACACTCTGGGGCCAACGTCCTGACTTTC,CASSGHSGANVLTF
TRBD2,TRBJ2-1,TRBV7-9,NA,TGTGCCAGCAGCTCGGTCGCCGGGACTAGCGGACCCTACAATGAGCAGTTCTTC,CASSSVAGTSGPYNEQFF
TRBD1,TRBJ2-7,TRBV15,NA,TGTGCCACCAGCAGGGACAGGGGTGTCTACGAGCAGTACTTC,CATSRDRGVYEQYF
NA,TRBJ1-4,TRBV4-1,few,TGCGCCAGCAGCCGAACAGGGAGGGATGAAAAACTGTTTTTT,CASSRTGRDEKLFF